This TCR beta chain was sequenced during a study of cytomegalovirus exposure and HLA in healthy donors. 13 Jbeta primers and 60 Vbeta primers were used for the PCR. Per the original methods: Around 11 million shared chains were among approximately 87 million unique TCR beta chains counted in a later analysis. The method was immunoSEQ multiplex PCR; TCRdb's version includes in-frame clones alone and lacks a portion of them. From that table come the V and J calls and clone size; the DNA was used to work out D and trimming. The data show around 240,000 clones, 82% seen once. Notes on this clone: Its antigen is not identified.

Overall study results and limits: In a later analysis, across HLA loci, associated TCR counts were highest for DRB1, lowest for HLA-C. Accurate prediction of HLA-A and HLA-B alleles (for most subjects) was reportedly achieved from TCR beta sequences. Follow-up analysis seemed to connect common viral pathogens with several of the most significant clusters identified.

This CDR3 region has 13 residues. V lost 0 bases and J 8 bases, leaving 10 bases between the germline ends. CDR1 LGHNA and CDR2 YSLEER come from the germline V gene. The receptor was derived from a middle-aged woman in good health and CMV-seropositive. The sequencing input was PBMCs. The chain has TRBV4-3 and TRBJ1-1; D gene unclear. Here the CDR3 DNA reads TGCGCCAGCAGCCAAGATTACGCCGGGGAAGCTTTCTTT. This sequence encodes CASSQDYAGEAFF.